The rows below give T cell receptor beta chains drawn from one sample of a study of blood T cell repertoires in COVID-19. The data were produced by immunoSEQ multiplex PCR, yet TCRdb's version contains in-frame clones alone and is incomplete. The data contain under 130,000 clones, 89% of them seen just once; the ten biggest clones take up approximately 3.5%. The sequencing sample was made of peripheral blood. These receptors came from a woman aged 55-70 years with acute or convalescent COVID-19. Both conserved end residues are part of each CDR3. The D gene is left open where the match is weak. Rows give clone size only sometimes, using once, few, many, or a class for an expanded clone.

TRBV27	.	.	TRBJ2-1	CASQRGTTRVF	TGTGCCTCCCAAAGGGGTACAACACGCGTCTTC
TRBV3-1/TRBV3-2	.	.	TRBJ2-2	CASSQTHSSRTGELFF	TGTGCCAGCAGCCAAACCCACTCCTCGAGGACCGGGGAGCTGTTTTTT
TRBV29-1	.	once	TRBJ2-1	CSVQGGPKQFF	TGCAGCGTCCAAGGTGGGCCGAAGCAGTTCTTC
TRBV6-6	TRBD1	.	TRBJ2-2	CASSPSWTGVGTGELFF	TGTGCCAGCAGTCCGTCGTGGACAGGGGTCGGCACCGGGGAGCTGTTTTTT
TRBV19	.	once	TRBJ1-5	CASSQRTDIYQHF	TGTGCCAGTAGTCAAAGAACAGACATCTACCAGCATTTT
TRBV18	.	.	TRBJ1-5	CASNEGGNQPQHF	TGTGCCAGCAACGAGGGGGGCAATCAGCCCCAGCATTTT
TRBV11-3	TRBD2	.	TRBJ2-7	CASSFSAGGRAGEQYF	TGTGCCAGCAGCTTTTCGGCTGGCGGGAGGGCGGGGGAGCAGTACTTC
TRBV6-5	.	.	TRBJ1-2	CASSTRRLRSYGYTF	TGTGCCAGCAGCACTCGACGGCTTAGGAGCTATGGCTACACCTTC
TRBV7-9	.	.	TRBJ1-2	CASSYQGYGYTF	TGTGCCAGCAGCTACCAGGGTTATGGCTACACCTTC
TRBV5-1	.	.	TRBJ1-2	CASSLGRRARAGSGYTF	TGCGCCAGCAGCTTGGGAAGGCGGGCTCGGGCAGGCAGCGGCTACACCTTC
TRBV2	TRBD1	.	TRBJ1-3	CASSGTGGGDGNTIYF	TGTGCCAGCAGTGGGACAGGGGGAGGTGATGGAAACACCATATATTTT
TRBV7-2	TRBD1	.	TRBJ2-5	CASRIQGGETQYF	TGTGCCAGCAGAATACAGGGGGGAGAGACCCAGTACTTC
TRBV6-1	.	.	TRBJ1-6	CASSEAPLGRHSPLHF	TGTGCCAGCAGTGAAGCCCCGCTGGGGCGGCATTCACCCCTCCACTTT
TRBV9	.	.	TRBJ2-3	CASSVGRSTDTQYF	TGTGCCAGCAGCGTAGGGAGAAGCACAGATACGCAGTATTTT
TRBV6-5	.	.	TRBJ1-1	CASSFSVNTEAFF	TGTGCCAGCAGTTTCAGTGTGAACACTGAAGCTTTCTTT
TRBV4-1	TRBD2	.	TRBJ2-3	CASSQDGGRGDTQYF	TGCGCCAGCAGCCAAGACGGGGGGAGAGGAGATACGCAGTATTTT
TRBV28	TRBD2	.	TRBJ2-1	CASSLLAGGLGNEQFF	TGTGCCAGCAGTTTACTAGCGGGAGGCCTTGGGAATGAGCAGTTCTTC
TRBV15	.	.	TRBJ2-1	CATSNSGPWEFF	TGTGCCACCAGCAATAGCGGCCCTTGGGAGTTCTTC
TRBV27	TRBD2	once	TRBJ2-3	CASSYPSGSTDTQYF	TGTGCCAGCAGTTATCCTAGCGGGAGCACAGATACGCAGTATTTT
TRBV30	TRBD1	.	TRBJ1-2	CAWSVGQGARYTF	TGTGCCTGGAGTGTTGGACAGGGGGCCCGCTACACCTTC
TRBV30	.	few	TRBJ1-3	CAWSPPGGNTIYF	TGTGCCTGGAGTCCGCCAGGTGGAAACACCATATATTTT
TRBV4-1	.	few	TRBJ1-1	CASSQEATVNTEAFF	TGCGCCAGCAGCCAAGAAGCAACGGTGAACACTGAAGCTTTCTTT
TRBV6-6	TRBD1	.	TRBJ1-2	CASSYGQGADGDGYTF	TGTGCCAGCAGTTACGGACAGGGTGCAGACGGTGATGGCTACACCTTC
TRBV3-1/TRBV3-2	TRBD2	.	TRBJ2-1	CASSPSGTYNEQFF	TGTGCCAGCAGCCCTAGCGGGACCTACAATGAGCAGTTCTTC
TRBV10-3	TRBD1	few	TRBJ1-1	CATRGAGVRTEAFF	TGTGCCACCAGGGGGGCGGGGGTAAGGACTGAAGCTTTCTTT
TRBV9	.	.	TRBJ1-1	CASSSTVPGDTEAFF	TGTGCCAGCAGCTCAACAGTCCCAGGGGACACTGAAGCTTTCTTT
TRBV15	.	.	TRBJ1-2	CATSRDRSDYGYTF	TGTGCCACCAGCAGAGATCGCAGCGACTATGGCTACACCTTC
TRBV6-5	TRBD1	.	TRBJ1-1	CASSGQGGVNTEAFF	TGTGCCAGCAGCGGACAGGGGGGGGTGAACACTGAAGCTTTCTTT
TRBV19	TRBD1	.	TRBJ1-6	CASRRVTGGNSPLHF	TGTGCCAGTAGAAGGGTGACAGGGGGTAATTCACCCCTCCACTTT
TRBV29-1	TRBD1	.	TRBJ1-4	CSVSGQGGREKLFF	TGCAGCGTTTCCGGACAGGGAGGTCGGGAAAAACTGTTTTTT
TRBV19	TRBD1	.	TRBJ2-2	CATDRAQTNTGELFF	TGTGCCACCGACAGGGCCCAAACGAACACCGGGGAGCTGTTTTTT
TRBV15	.	.	TRBJ1-4	CATSRERSSPEKLFF	TGTGCCACCAGCAGAGAACGGTCATCCCCTGAAAAACTGTTTTTT
TRBV5-1	TRBD1	.	TRBJ1-6	CASSPGQGSNSPLHF	TGCGCCAGCAGCCCAGGACAGGGGTCAAATTCACCCCTCCACTTT
TRBV2	.	.	TRBJ1-2	CASSAPRGQFEGGYTF	TGTGCCAGCAGTGCCCCTCGCGGACAGTTCGAAGGCGGCTACACCTTC
TRBV4-1	.	.	TRBJ2-3	CASSQDGGGSSTDTQYF	TGCGCCAGCAGCCAAGATGGGGGCGGATCTAGCACAGATACGCAGTATTTT
TRBV9	TRBD1	.	TRBJ2-1	CATAPGQGHNEQFF	TGTGCCACCGCGCCGGGACAGGGCCACAATGAGCAGTTCTTC